One and the same sample provided the 19 T cell receptor beta chains below, sequenced in a study of T-cell reconstitution after alpha-beta-depleted transplantation in children. Using unique molecular identifiers, the investigators prepared the TCRbeta library. Using its own MiXCR run on the PCR reads, TCRdb lists one record per CDR3 protein. The profile shows fewer than 550,000 distinct CDR3 sequences, roughly 10% of them singletons. The sequencing here drew on PBMCs, mostly from graft donor cells, taken 180 days after TCRalphabeta/CD19-depleted stem cell transplant. These TCRs come from a female patient between 2 and 15 years old who had a stem cell transplant for aplastic anemia, so the T cells may come from the graft donor.

The rearrangement joins TRBV27 to TRBJ1-5; a weak D match, TRBD1 (6 bases). CDR3 length equals 15 residues. Germline CDR1 MNHEY, CDR2 SMNVEV (reference sequence). V was trimmed by 4 bases and J by 2 bases, leaving 12 bases between them. CDR3 protein: CASSSPGDGNQPQHF. DNA of the CDR3: TGTGCCAGCAGTTCCCCAGGGGATGGCAATCAGCCCCAGCATTTT.

V and J are TRBV7-2 and TRBJ2-3, with 8 bases that match TRBD2. The V and J ends lost 4 bases and 7 bases, in that order; junction bases with no gene match: 13. CDR3 length: 16 amino acids. Looked up from germline, CDR1 is SGHTA and CDR2 is FQGNSA. The chain's CDR3 is CASSSGGAWAVHTQYF. The CDR3 coding sequence is TGTGCCAGCAGCTCGGGGGGGGCATGGGCGGTTCATACGCAGTATTTT.

This clonotype was detected only a few times. The chain uses TRBV20-1 and TRBJ2-3, with D possibly TRBD2 on 7 matching bases. The CDR3 length is 14 residues. Germline loops: CDR1 DFQATT, CDR2 SNEGSKA (reference sequence). V was clipped by 5 bases and J by 3 bases, with 15 bases between them. The CDR3, as DNA: TGCAGTGCTCGCGGAGGGGGGGCGACAGATACGCAGTATTTT. This translates into CSARGGGATDTQYF.

This clonotype was seen at least ten times. This chain connects TRBV4-3 to TRBJ1-1, with D possibly TRBD1 on 5 matching bases. Germline-derived CDR1 and CDR2 are LGHNA and YSLEER. V lost 0 bases to trimming and J lost 3 bases, with 8 bases between them. This CDR3 has 14 residues. The CDR3 reads CASSQDRADTEAFF. The CDR3, as DNA: TGCGCCAGCAGCCAAGACAGGGCAGACACTGAAGCTTTCTTT.

The chain is built from TRBV27 and TRBJ2-2, with 10 bases fitting TRBD2. The CDR3 covers 17 residues. Germline CDR1 is MNHEY and CDR2 is SMNVEV (reference sequence). V lost 2 bases and J lost 7; bases outside the gene matches: 10. The CDR3 is CASSLGTSALAGGELFF. The CDR3 DNA follows: TGTGCCAGCAGTTTAGGGACTAGCGCATTGGCTGGCGGGGAGCTGTTTTTT.

A few counts support this clonotype. One end of the junction does not line up with germline, which may come from a read error. The J gene is TRBJ2-3, the V gene TRBV12-3 or TRBV12-4, with D maybe TRBD2 (5 bases). The CDR3 totals 11 residues. This CDR3 reads CASRAGMPLDF. The CDR3 region has the DNA TGTGCCAGCAGGGCCGGGATGCCTTTGGATTTT.

A few counts support this clonotype. The chain has TRBV24-1 and TRBJ1-1, with a tentative D call TRBD1 (5 bases). The CDR3 consists of 14 residues. With 7 bases removed from V and 1 base from J, the gap between germline ends came to 12 bases. The germline V gene encodes CDR1 KGHDR and CDR2 SFDVKD. CDR3 amino acids: CATSAGTTNTEAFF. The CDR3 nucleotides read TGTGCCACCAGCGCCGGGACGACGAACACTGAAGCTTTCTTT.

This clonotype appeared a few times. This chain uses TRBV28 with TRBJ2-7; TRBD2 matches 7 bases. V was pared by 6 bases and J by 0 bases, with 11 bases of the junction left unmatched. This CDR3 contains 16 residues. CDR1 MDHEN and CDR2 SYDVKM come from the germline V gene. The CDR3 region is CASRLTTSRSSYEQYF. CDR3 nucleotide sequence: TGTGCCAGCAGGCTAACGACTAGCCGGAGCTCCTACGAGCAGTACTTC.

This chain connects TRBV25-1 to TRBJ2-2; no definite D call. CDR3 length: 16 amino acids. V was shortened by 1 base and J by 4 bases, with 13 bases between the two germline ends. Germline assignment: CDR1 MGHDK and CDR2 SYGVNS. CDR3 loop: CASSEFNHGPTGELFF. CDR3 nucleotide sequence: TGTGCCAGCAGTGAATTCAACCACGGACCCACCGGGGAGCTGTTTTTT.

On this clonotype: A read error may produce the germline difference seen at one junction end. The rearrangement joins TRBV3-1 to TRBJ1-1, with D perhaps matching TRBD1 (5 bases). Germline CDR1 and CDR2: LGHDT and YNNKEL (reference sequence). CDR3 length: 13 amino acids. The CDR3 DNA reads TGTGCCAGCAGCCTCGGGGGGATACAGCTAGCCACCTTT. It translates to CASSLGGIQLATF. Full variable domain (remainder filled in from reference TRBV3-1 and TRBJ1-1): DTAVSQTPKYLVTQMGNDKSIKCEQNLGHDTMYWYKQDSKKFLKIMFSYNNKELIINETVPNRFSPKSPDKAHLNLHINSLELGDSAVYFCASSLGGIQLATFGQGTRLTVV.

This clonotype has at least ten counts. The V call is TRBV5-5, the J call TRBJ2-1; no definite D call. V shed 4 bases and J shed 4 bases, with 6 bases lying between them. The CDR3 loop spans 12 amino acids. Germline lookup yields CDR1 SGHKS and CDR2 YYEKEE (reference sequence). The CDR3 here is CASSPKYNEQFF. CDR3 bases: TGTGCCAGCAGCCCGAAGTACAATGAGCAGTTCTTC.

J is TRBJ2-7 and V is TRBV7-9; unclear D gene. Germline V gene lookup returns CDR1 SEHNR and CDR2 FQNEAQ (reference sequence). Deletions cut 5 bases from V and 2 bases from J, with 13 bases between. This CDR3 region has 14 residues. The CDR3 loop is CASSPKERTYEQYV. In DNA form, the CDR3 reads TGTGCCAGCAGCCCGAAAGAGAGGACCTACGAGCAGTACGTC.

In this sample, this clonotype turned up a few times. This chain connects TRBV12-3 or TRBV12-4 to TRBJ1-5; D call uncertain. The CDR3 extends over 13 amino acids. Trimming stripped 7 bases from V and 5 bases from J, with 12 bases between. The CDR3 bases are TGTGCCAGCACCCCAAGGGCCGATCAGCCCCAGCATTTT. Protein sequence: CASTPRADQPQHF.

This chain joins TRBV15 and TRBJ1-2; the match to TRBD1 covers 9 bases. Losses at the gene ends were 1 base for V and 10 bases for J; bases not matched to a gene: 4. From germline, CDR1 is LNHNV and CDR2 YYDKDF (reference sequence). This CDR3 has 13 residues. This chain's CDR3 is CATSRVGQGYYTF. The CDR3 coding sequence is TGTGCCACCAGCAGAGTAGGACAGGGGTACTACACCTTC.

V usage is TRBV20-1 and J usage is TRBJ2-1, with unresolved D. V dropped 6 bases and J dropped 6 bases, with 12 bases sitting between them. The germline V gene has CDR1 DFQATT and CDR2 SNEGSKA (reference sequence). The CDR3 spans 12 residues. Here the CDR3 DNA reads TGCAGTGCGCAGTCAATCGGCAATGAGCAGTTCTTC. It encodes CSAQSIGNEQFF.

CDR3 nucleotides: TGCAGTGCTTACGGGACAGGGTCGTACGAGCAGTACTTC. Translated: CSAYGTGSYEQYF. This rearrangement joins TRBV20-1 to TRBJ2-7; 9 nucleotides line up with TRBD1. This CDR3 region has 13 residues. The trim removed 5 bases at V and 4 bases at J, leaving 6 bases unmatched. Germline CDR1 reads DFQATT; CDR2 reads SNEGSKA (reference sequence).

This clonotype has a count of ten or more. V usage is TRBV5-1 and J usage is TRBJ2-3; TRBD2 agrees at 7 bases. The CDR3 covers 14 residues. Germline V CDR1 and CDR2: SGHRS, YFSETQ. The junction had 3 bases not matched to a gene; V was cut back by 5 bases and J by 0 bases. This CDR3 reads CASRGGTSTDTQYF. The CDR3 DNA reads TGCGCCAGCAGGGGAGGGACTAGCACAGATACGCAGTATTTT.

The chain combines TRBV29-1 with TRBJ1-1; 8 nucleotides align to TRBD1. The germline V gene has CDR1 SQVTM and CDR2 ANQGSEA. V trimming: 6 bases; J trimming: 0 bases; junction bases outside the gene matches: 3. The CDR3 sequence is 13 residues long. CDR3 nucleotides: TGCAGCGTCTGGACAGGGCTGAACACTGAAGCTTTCTTT. This gives the protein CSVWTGLNTEAFF.

This clonotype has a count of ten or more. The chain uses TRBV12-3 or TRBV12-4 and TRBJ1-5, with D possibly matching TRBD1 (5 bases). The CDR3 contains 14 residues. Trimming shortened V by 4 bases and J by 5 bases, and 12 bases separated the two germline ends. CDR3 loop: CASSSQQGYQPQHF. As DNA, the CDR3 is TGTGCCAGCAGTTCCCAGCAGGGATATCAGCCCCAGCATTTT.